This T cell receptor beta chain is drawn from a study of post-analysis software for immune sequencing data. Study conclusions and caveats: Higher frequency in patients than in controls was seen for about 5 TRBV segments, with TRBV5-6, TRBV5-1 and TRBV20-1 among them. Multiple sclerosis patients showed significantly lower normalized Chao1 diversity than controls did.

Comments on this clonotype: Its antigen remains unknown.

Presence of unique molecular identifiers characterized the TCR beta cDNA libraries. Researchers reported roughly 0.5 million cDNA molecules coming from approximately 1 to 10 million T cells. One entry per CDR3 protein, called by TCRdb with MiXCR from the PCR reads. The sample comprises hundreds of thousands of distinct CDR3 sequences, approximately 38% of which are singletons, and 7.6% rests with the top ten. The V gene lost 9 bases and the J gene lost 3 bases, with 15 bases spanning the gap. The CDR3 length is 14 residues. The rearrangement joins TRBV12-3 or TRBV12-4 to TRBJ1-5; D remains ambiguous. The TCR was taken from a girl aged 2 to 10 with multiple sclerosis. Sample: blood. The CDR3 protein is CASGGSGLNQPQHF. The CDR3 nucleotides are TGTGCCAGTGGAGGATCCGGCCTCAATCAGCCCCAGCATTTT.